The 29 T cell receptor beta chains listed next were all sequenced from one sample in a study of identical twins. TCRdb reprocessed the 5' RACE reads via MiXCR and lists one record per CDR3 protein. The data show roughly 700,000 distinct CDR3 sequences, 8.6% seen once. In addition, the sample was reused for a study of yellow fever vaccine responses in identical twins.

The sample consisted of PBMCs. The receptor set was obtained from a woman aged 18-29 years in good health.

The gene calls are TRBV29-1 and TRBJ2-2; D may be TRBD1 or TRBD2 (5 bases each). Germline CDR1 is SQVTM and CDR2 is ANQGSEA. CDR3 length: 13 amino acids. V was shortened by 4 bases and J by 0 bases, with 6 bases between the two germline ends. Here the CDR3 DNA reads TGCAGCGTTGGGGGGACGAACACCGGGGAGCTGTTTTTT. Protein sequence: CSVGGTNTGELFF.

This clonotype was observed at least ten times. This chain uses TRBV20-1 with TRBJ1-5, with a tentative D call TRBD1 (5 bases). The CDR3 is made up of 13 amino acids. In germline, CDR1 is DFQATT, CDR2 SNEGSKA (reference sequence). Trimming removed 4 bases from V and 0 bases from J, with 7 bases in between. Here the CDR3 DNA reads TGCAGTGCTACAGGGAATAGCAATCAGCCCCAGCATTTT. Its protein is CSATGNSNQPQHF.

This clonotype has ten or more counts. The rearrangement uses TRBV29-1 and TRBJ2-1; TRBD2 matches 12 bases. This CDR3 spans 12 amino acids. Trimming removed 7 bases from V and 5 bases from J; junction bases left unmatched: 0. Per the germline V gene, CDR1 is SQVTM and CDR2 is ANQGSEA. The chain's CDR3 is CSGTSGDNEQFF. The CDR3 nucleotides read TGCAGCGGGACTAGCGGGGACAATGAGCAGTTCTTC.

The chain links TRBV10-1 to TRBJ2-7, with D possibly being TRBD2 (6 bases). V lost 10 bases and J lost 7, with 17 bases in between. Germline CDR1 is WNHNN and CDR2 is SYGVQD (reference sequence). The CDR3 is made up of 12 amino acids. CDR3 coding DNA: TGCGCCACCGCGGGGTCCACCCTGGAGCAGTACTTC. Translated, it gives CATAGSTLEQYF.

In this sample, this clonotype turned up a few times. The chain couples TRBV27 to TRBJ2-5, with D tentatively TRBD1 (6 bases). Trimming cost V 5 bases and J 4 bases, with 17 bases left between them. The CDR3 sequence is 15 residues long. Per germline, CDR1 MNHEY and CDR2 SMNVEV (reference sequence). CDR3 loop: CASSPQGFQLETQYF. The CDR3 DNA is TGTGCCAGCAGTCCACAGGGATTCCAGTTAGAGACCCAGTACTTC.

This chain joins TRBV7-8 and TRBJ2-1; the D call may be TRBD1 or TRBD2 (6 bases each). Germline assignment: CDR1 SGHVS and CDR2 FQNEAQ. This CDR3 is 16 amino acids long. The ends were cut back, 5 bases at V and 1 base at J, with 15 bases in the middle. For the CDR3, the DNA is TGTGCCAGCAGCCCTTTAGGGGGAGGATCCTACAATGAGCAGTTCTTC. Encoded protein: CASSPLGGGSYNEQFF.

This clonotype was seen ten or more times. This chain connects TRBV2 to TRBJ2-1; 8 bases match TRBD2. CDR3 size: 15 residues. V was clipped by 8 bases and J by 5 bases; unmatched bases: 11. Germline V gives CDR1 SNHLY, CDR2 FYNNEI. The CDR3 protein is CASSIGGGHNNEQFF. The CDR3 coding sequence is TGTGCCAGCTCGATTGGCGGGGGGCACAACAATGAGCAGTTCTTC.

This clonotype was seen a handful of times. The chain links TRBV7-9 to TRBJ2-1, with 8 bases matching TRBD2. Trimming cost V 5 bases and J 10 bases; bases outside gene matches: 1. The CDR3 has 11 residues. CDR1 is SEHNR, CDR2 FQNEAQ, per germline (reference sequence). CDR3 sequence (DNA): TGTGCCAGCAGCCGGACTAGCGAGCAGTTCTTC. Translated, it gives CASSRTSEQFF. Full variable domain (remainder filled in from reference TRBV7-9 and TRBJ2-1): DTGVSQNPRHKITKRGQNVTFRCDPISEHNRLYWYRQTLGQGPEFLTYFQNEAQLEKSRLLSDRFSAERPKGSFSTLEIQRTEQGDSAMYLCASSRTSEQFFGPGTRLTVL.

The rearrangement uses TRBV2 and TRBJ2-1, with 7 bases fitting TRBD2. Germline CDR1 SNHLY, CDR2 FYNNEI. CDR3 size: 13 residues. V lost 3 bases to trimming and J lost 8 bases; unmatched junction nucleotides: 4. Here the CDR3 DNA reads TGTGCCAGCAGTGATTCAACTAGCGATGAGCAGTTCTTC. As protein: CASSDSTSDEQFF.

This clonotype was detected ten times or more. The genes are TRBV6-1 and TRBJ2-1; D unclear. The CDR3 totals 15 residues. Trimming left V 4 bases short and J 0 bases short, with 10 bases between. Germline V gene data show CDR1 as MNHNS and CDR2 as SASEGT. This CDR3 is CASSGRFSSYNEQFF. The DNA for the CDR3 is TGTGCCAGCAGTGGCCGGTTTTCCTCCTACAATGAGCAGTTCTTC.

This clonotype was observed many times. V is TRBV3-1 and J is TRBJ1-4; a possible D gene is TRBD1 (6 bases). Germline assignment: CDR1 LGHDT and CDR2 YNNKEL (reference sequence). V shed 0 bases and J shed 5 bases, with 13 bases lying between them. The CDR3 consists of 16 residues. CDR3 amino acids: CASSQDTTGTNEKLFF. The CDR3 nucleotides are TGTGCCAGCAGCCAAGATACGACAGGAACAAATGAAAAACTGTTTTTT.

V and J are TRBV14 and TRBJ2-3, with TRBD1 matching over 10 bases. This CDR3 is built from 24 residues. Germline V CDR1 and CDR2: SGHDN, FVKESK. The ends lost 0 bases at V and 2 bases at J; junction bases unmatched: 26. In nucleotides, the CDR3 is TGTGCCAGCAGCCAAGATTGTGACAGGGGGCATCGGGGCGGTGGTACATTGGCCACAGATACGCAGTATTTT. It codes for CASSQDCDRGHRGGGTLATDTQYF.

The chain has TRBV7-3 and TRBJ1-1, with TRBD1 matching over 7 bases. V lost 5 bases and J lost 6; bases outside the gene matches: 9. From germline, CDR1 is SGHTA and CDR2 FQGTGA. The CDR3 sequence is 14 residues long. The CDR3 loop reads CASSPTGMWSEAFF. Written as DNA, the CDR3 is TGTGCCAGCAGCCCGACAGGGATGTGGTCTGAAGCTTTCTTT. Combining the CDR3 with reference TRBV7-3 and TRBJ1-1 gives the whole variable domain GAGVSQTPSNKVTEKGKYVELRCDPISGHTALYWYRQSLGQGPEFLIYFQGTGAADDSGLPNDRFFAVRPEGSVSTLKIQRTERGDSAVYLCASSPTGMWSEAFFGQGTRLTVV.

This clonotype was seen many times. The chain uses TRBV9 and TRBJ1-1, with a weak D call TRBD1 (5 bases). The CDR3 is 11 residues long. Germline assignment: CDR1 SGDLS and CDR2 YYNGEE. Trimming removed 4 bases at V and 8 bases at J, with 9 bases between. In DNA form, the CDR3 reads TGTGCCAGCAGCCCCCACAGGGAAGCTTTCTTT. Protein sequence: CASSPHREAFF.

CDR3 protein: CSVVLGGRGPPYEQYF. CDR3 nucleotide sequence: TGCAGCGTTGTACTCGGAGGCAGAGGGCCCCCCTACGAGCAGTACTTC. The rearrangement links TRBV29-1 to TRBJ2-7; D might be TRBD2 (5 bases). CDR1 and CDR2 (germline): SQVTM, ANQGSEA. Deletions cut 4 bases from V and 2 bases from J, with 21 bases between. The CDR3 totals 16 residues.

This clonotype has ten or more counts. The CDR3 spells CSARAGAGTEAFF. The DNA of the CDR3 is TGCAGTGCTAGAGCAGGGGCTGGCACTGAAGCTTTCTTT. This chain connects TRBV20-1 to TRBJ1-1, with a tentative D call TRBD1 (6 bases). In germline, CDR1 is DFQATT, CDR2 SNEGSKA (reference sequence). V was trimmed by 1 base and J by 4 bases, leaving 10 bases between them. The CDR3 loop spans 13 amino acids.

This clonotype has at least ten counts. V is TRBV11-3 and J is TRBJ2-4; 8 bases line up with TRBD2. V was clipped by 5 bases and J by 0 bases; unmatched bases: 9. Per germline, CDR1 SGHNT and CDR2 YENEEA. The CDR3 runs to 17 residues. CDR3 region: CASSPGAGGLAKNIQYF. The CDR3 DNA is TGTGCCAGCAGCCCCGGGGCGGGGGGCTTAGCCAAAAACATTCAGTACTTC.

V usage is TRBV6-1 and J usage is TRBJ2-5; D gene uncertain. Germline CDR1 reads MNHNS; CDR2 reads SASEGT. Trimming shortened V by 5 bases and J by 2 bases, and 12 bases separated the two germline ends. This CDR3 comprises 14 residues. The CDR3 loop is CASSRYLGQETQYF. CDR3 nucleotide sequence: TGTGCCAGCAGTCGCTACCTGGGGCAAGAGACCCAGTACTTC.

This clonotype was seen many times. The chain combines TRBV5-1 with TRBJ1-1, with D perhaps matching TRBD1 (6 bases). This CDR3 is built from 13 residues. Trimming took 2 bases from V and 7 from J, leaving 12 bases between them. Germline values: CDR1 SGHRS, CDR2 YFSETQ. The CDR3, as DNA: TGCGCCAGCAGCTTCAACAGGGAGAATGAAGCTTTCTTT. Its protein is CASSFNRENEAFF.

The chain links TRBV4-1 to TRBJ2-5; unclear D gene. Germline values: CDR1 MGHRA, CDR2 YSYEKL. This CDR3 is 14 amino acids long. Trimming took 3 bases from V and 5 from J, leaving 13 bases between them. The CDR3 DNA sequence: TGCGCCAGCAGCCAGATACTAAACGGGGAGACCCAGTACTTC. It is translated as CASSQILNGETQYF.

In this sample, this clonotype turned up many times. J is TRBJ2-5 and V is TRBV6-2 or TRBV6-3; no clear D gene. Trimming took 4 bases from V and 4 from J, leaving 16 bases between them. Germline V CDR1 and CDR2: MNHEY, SVGEGT. The CDR3 is 15 amino acids. This CDR3 is CASSFTQGWGETQYF. CDR3 coding DNA: TGTGCCAGCAGTTTCACTCAAGGTTGGGGAGAGACCCAGTACTTC.

The chain uses TRBV5-1 and TRBJ1-1; TRBD1 might be the D (6 bases). Germline V gene sequence: CDR1 SGHRS, CDR2 YFSETQ. Trimming shortened V by 4 bases and J by 5 bases, and 18 bases separated the two germline ends. This CDR3 has 15 residues. CDR3 coding DNA: TGCGCCAGCAGCCAACAGGGCCCAAAGGATACTGAAGCTTTCTTT. Translated, it gives CASSQQGPKDTEAFF.

This clonotype was found a few times. The V and J genes are TRBV6-1 and TRBJ1-4; D is possibly TRBD1 (5 bases). This CDR3 is 15 amino acids long. The V end was cut by 7 bases, the J end by 8 bases, with 20 bases between. CDR1 and CDR2 (germline): MNHNS, SASEGT. As DNA, the CDR3 is TGTGCCAGCACCCCCGGAAGGCAGGGCGGGGAAAAACTGTTTTTT. Protein product: CASTPGRQGGEKLFF.

This clonotype occurred a few times. The chain couples TRBV20-1 to TRBJ2-6; D not resolved. CDR3 length equals 13 residues. CDR1 is DFQATT and CDR2 is SNEGSKA in the germline V gene (reference sequence). The V and J ends lost 3 bases and 4 bases respectively, with 7 bases between them. The CDR3 sequence is CSARTPGANVLTF. The CDR3 nucleotides read TGCAGTGCTAGGACACCCGGGGCCAACGTCCTGACTTTC.

This rearrangement joins TRBV30 to TRBJ2-3; D may be TRBD2 (5 bases). This CDR3 contains 13 residues. Germline lookup yields CDR1 GTSNPN and CDR2 SVGIG (reference sequence). The germline V and J ends were trimmed by 0 bases and 6 bases, with 10 bases remaining between them. For the CDR3, the DNA is TGTGCCTGGAGTGTTGGAGACTACGATACGCAGTATTTT. Protein product: CAWSVGDYDTQYF.

The rearrangement uses TRBV2 and TRBJ2-2, with D hard to call. CDR1 and CDR2 (germline): SNHLY, FYNNEI. V was trimmed by 8 bases and J by 0 bases, leaving 10 bases between them. This CDR3 comprises 14 residues. The chain's CDR3 is CASGLLANTGELFF. The CDR3 DNA reads TGTGCCAGCGGGCTGCTCGCGAACACCGGGGAGCTGTTTTTT.

This clonotype appeared a few times. This chain links TRBV24-1 with TRBJ2-2; 7 nucleotides agree with TRBD2. The junction had 0 bases not matched to a gene; V was cut back by 3 bases and J by 0 bases. CDR3 length: 15 residues. Germline CDR1 reads KGHDR; CDR2 reads SFDVKD. The chain's CDR3 is CATSDSGTNTGELFF. In nucleotides, the CDR3 is TGTGCCACCAGTGATAGCGGGACGAACACCGGGGAGCTGTTTTTT.

This clonotype has just a few counts. This chain uses TRBV14 with TRBJ2-7; the D gene is possibly TRBD1 (6 bases). The CDR3 has 15 residues. Germline V gene data show CDR1 as SGHDN and CDR2 as FVKESK. V dropped 3 bases and J dropped 6 bases, with 18 bases sitting between them. As DNA, the CDR3 is TGTGCCAGCAGCCAGACGGACAGCTCCCTCGGCGAGCAGTACTTC. Protein: CASSQTDSSLGEQYF.

This clonotype was observed a few times. This chain joins TRBV20-1 and TRBJ2-2; a possible D gene is TRBD2 (6 bases). The CDR3 has 15 amino acids. Trimming left V 3 bases short and J 0 bases short, with 11 bases between. Germline V lookup: CDR1 DFQATT, CDR2 SNEGSKA (reference sequence). The CDR3, as DNA: TGCAGTGCTAGCCCTCGACTAGCGAACACCGGGGAGCTGTTTTTT. Protein sequence: CSASPRLANTGELFF.